This TCR beta chain derives from a study of CD8+ T cells in alopecia areata. This clone was observed a handful of times. Its target is not known. Study findings and constraints: Numerous expanded lesional clones remained in scalp and blood during tofacitinib.

Specified treatment: oral pan-JAK inhibitor, 5-10 mg twice daily. Alopecia areata patients provided lesional scalp punch biopsies and peripheral blood. The CDR3 loop spans 16 amino acids. CDR1 SGDLS and CDR2 YYNGEE come from the germline V gene. J lost 0 bases, V lost 2 bases, and 3 bases had no gene match. Reverse transcribed after extraction, RNA yielded cDNA as the sequencing template. Clones were sequenced by immunoSEQ multiplex PCR, and TCRdb holds only the in-frame ones, with some missing. Of approximately 130,000 clones listed, roughly 55% were seen once; the top ten hold under 7.5%. The chain joins TRBV9 to TRBJ2-2; 8 bases align to TRBD2. This clonotype was sampled from a human donor with alopecia areata. Sequences were derived from CD4+ T cells sorted from blood, sampled at week 4, from a patient treated with tofacitinib. CDR3 amino acids: CASSVSGGTNTGELFF. CDR3 nucleotides: TGTGCCAGCAGCGTGAGCGGGGGAACGAACACCGGGGAGCTGTTTTTT. The whole variable domain, remainder taken from reference TRBV9 and TRBJ2-2, is DSGVTQTPKHLITATGQRVTLRCSPRSGDLSVYWYQQSLDQGLQFLIQYYNGEERAKGNILERFSAQQFPDLHSELNLSSLELGDSALYFCASSVSGGTNTGELFFGEGSRLTVL.